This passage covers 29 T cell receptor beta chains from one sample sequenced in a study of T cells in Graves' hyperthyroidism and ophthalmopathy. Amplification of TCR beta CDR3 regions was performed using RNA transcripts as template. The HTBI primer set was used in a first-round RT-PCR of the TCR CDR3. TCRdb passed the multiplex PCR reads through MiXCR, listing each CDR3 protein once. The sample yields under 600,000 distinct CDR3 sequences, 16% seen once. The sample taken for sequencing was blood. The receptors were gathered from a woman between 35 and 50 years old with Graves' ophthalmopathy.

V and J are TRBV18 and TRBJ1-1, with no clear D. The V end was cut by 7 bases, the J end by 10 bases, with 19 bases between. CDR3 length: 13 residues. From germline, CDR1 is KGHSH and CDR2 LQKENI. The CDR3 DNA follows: TGTGCCAGCTTAAGGACTCAATCTTTAGGAGCTTTCTTT. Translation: CASLRTQSLGAFF.

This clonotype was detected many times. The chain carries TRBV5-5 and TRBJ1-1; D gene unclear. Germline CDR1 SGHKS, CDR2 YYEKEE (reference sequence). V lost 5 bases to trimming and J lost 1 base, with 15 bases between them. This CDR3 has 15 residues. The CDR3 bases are TGTGCCAGCAGTGTTCTGGGCACAAAGAACACTGAAGCTTTCTTT. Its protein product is CASSVLGTKNTEAFF.

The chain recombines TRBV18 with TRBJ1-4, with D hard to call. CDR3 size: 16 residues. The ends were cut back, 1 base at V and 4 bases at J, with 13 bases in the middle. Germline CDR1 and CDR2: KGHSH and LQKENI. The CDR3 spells CASSPRQSLFNEKLFF. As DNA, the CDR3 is TGTGCCAGCTCACCACGCCAGTCGCTTTTTAATGAAAAACTGTTTTTT.

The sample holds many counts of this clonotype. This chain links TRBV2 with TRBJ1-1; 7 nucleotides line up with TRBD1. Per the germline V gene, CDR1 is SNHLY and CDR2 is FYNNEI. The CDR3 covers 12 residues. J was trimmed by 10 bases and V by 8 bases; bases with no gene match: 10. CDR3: CASGWTGHGAFF. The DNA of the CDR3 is TGTGCCAGCGGATGGACAGGCCACGGAGCTTTCTTT.

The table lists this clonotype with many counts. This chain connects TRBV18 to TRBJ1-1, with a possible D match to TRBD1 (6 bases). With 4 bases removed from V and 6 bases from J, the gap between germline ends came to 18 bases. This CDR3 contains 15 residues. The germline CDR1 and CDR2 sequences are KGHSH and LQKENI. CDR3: CASSLTGTIRPEAFF. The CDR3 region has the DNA TGTGCCAGCTCACTCACCGGGACAATTCGTCCTGAAGCTTTCTTT.

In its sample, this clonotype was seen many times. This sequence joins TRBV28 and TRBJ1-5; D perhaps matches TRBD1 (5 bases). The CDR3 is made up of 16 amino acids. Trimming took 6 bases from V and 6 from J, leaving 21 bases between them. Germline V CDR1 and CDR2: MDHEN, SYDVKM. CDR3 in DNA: TGTGCCAGCAGCCCAGTTCCCGGGTCGGGGGGTCAGCCCCAGCATTTT. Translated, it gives CASSPVPGSGGQPQHF.

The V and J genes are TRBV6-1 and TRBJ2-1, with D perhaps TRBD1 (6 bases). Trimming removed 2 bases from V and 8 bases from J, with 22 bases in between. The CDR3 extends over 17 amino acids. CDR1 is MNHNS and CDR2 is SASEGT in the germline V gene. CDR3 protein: CASSENGGGRAGDEQFF. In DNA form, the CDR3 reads TGTGCCAGCAGTGAAAATGGTGGGGGCAGGGCCGGGGATGAGCAGTTCTTC.

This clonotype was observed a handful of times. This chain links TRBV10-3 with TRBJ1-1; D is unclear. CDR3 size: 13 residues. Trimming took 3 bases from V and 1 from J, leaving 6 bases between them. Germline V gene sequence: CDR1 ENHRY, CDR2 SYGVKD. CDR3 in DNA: TGTGCCATCAGTGAACGACAGAACACTGAAGCTTTCTTT. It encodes CAISERQNTEAFF.

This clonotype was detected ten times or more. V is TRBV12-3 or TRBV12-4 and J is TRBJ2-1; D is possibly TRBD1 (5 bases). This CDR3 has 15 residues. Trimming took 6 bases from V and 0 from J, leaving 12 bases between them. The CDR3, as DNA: TGTGCCAGCAGCCGGACACGCAGCTCCTACAATGAGCAGTTCTTC. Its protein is CASSRTRSSYNEQFF.

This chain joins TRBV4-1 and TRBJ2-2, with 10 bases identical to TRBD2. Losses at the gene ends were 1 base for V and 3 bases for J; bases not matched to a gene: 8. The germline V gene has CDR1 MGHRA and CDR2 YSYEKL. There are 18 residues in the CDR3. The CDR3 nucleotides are TGCGCCAGCAGCCAAGTCCTAGCGGGGGTCGGTGACACCGGGGAGCTGTTTTTT. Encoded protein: CASSQVLAGVGDTGELFF.

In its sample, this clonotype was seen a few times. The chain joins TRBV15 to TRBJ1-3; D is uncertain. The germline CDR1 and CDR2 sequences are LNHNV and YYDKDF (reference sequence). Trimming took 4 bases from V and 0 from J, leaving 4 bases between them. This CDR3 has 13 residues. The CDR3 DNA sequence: TGTGCCACCAGCACTAGCTCTGGAAACACCATATATTTT. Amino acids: CATSTSSGNTIYF.

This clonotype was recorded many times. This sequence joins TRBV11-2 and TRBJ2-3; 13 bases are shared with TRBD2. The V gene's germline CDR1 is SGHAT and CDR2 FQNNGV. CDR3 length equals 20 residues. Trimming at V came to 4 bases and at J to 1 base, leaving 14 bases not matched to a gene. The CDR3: CASSSRGLAGSGVGTDTQYF. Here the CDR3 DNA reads TGTGCCAGCAGCTCCCGGGGACTAGCGGGATCCGGGGTCGGCACAGATACGCAGTATTTT.

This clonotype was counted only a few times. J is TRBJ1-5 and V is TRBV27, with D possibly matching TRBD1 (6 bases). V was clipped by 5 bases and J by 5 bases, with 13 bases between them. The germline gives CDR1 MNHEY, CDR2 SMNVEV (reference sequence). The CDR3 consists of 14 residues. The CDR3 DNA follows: TGTGCCAGCAGTCCTCCGGGGGCCGATCAGCCCCAGCATTTT. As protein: CASSPPGADQPQHF.

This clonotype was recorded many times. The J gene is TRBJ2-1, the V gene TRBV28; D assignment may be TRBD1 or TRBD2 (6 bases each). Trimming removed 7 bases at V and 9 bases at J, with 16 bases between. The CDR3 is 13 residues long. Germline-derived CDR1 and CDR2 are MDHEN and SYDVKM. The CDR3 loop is CASIEGGVGEQFF. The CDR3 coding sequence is TGTGCCAGCATTGAGGGGGGAGTCGGTGAGCAGTTCTTC.

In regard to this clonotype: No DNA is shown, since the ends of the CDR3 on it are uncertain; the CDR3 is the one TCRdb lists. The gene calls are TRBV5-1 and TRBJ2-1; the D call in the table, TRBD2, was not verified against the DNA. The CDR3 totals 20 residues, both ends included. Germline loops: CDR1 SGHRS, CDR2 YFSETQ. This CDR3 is CASSFYICSGKDPSYNEQFF.

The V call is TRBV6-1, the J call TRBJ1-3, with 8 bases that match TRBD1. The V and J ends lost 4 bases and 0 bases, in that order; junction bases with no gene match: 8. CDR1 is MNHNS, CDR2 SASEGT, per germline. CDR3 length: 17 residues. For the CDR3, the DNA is TGTGCCAGCAGTGCGGACAGGGCCCAAAACTCTGGAAACACCATATATTTT. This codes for CASSADRAQNSGNTIYF.

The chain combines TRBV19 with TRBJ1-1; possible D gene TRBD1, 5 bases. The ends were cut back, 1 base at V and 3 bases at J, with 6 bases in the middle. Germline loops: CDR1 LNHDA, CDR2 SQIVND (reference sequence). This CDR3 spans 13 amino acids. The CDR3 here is CASSIGTYTEAFF. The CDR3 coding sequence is TGTGCCAGTAGTATAGGGACATACACTGAAGCTTTCTTT.

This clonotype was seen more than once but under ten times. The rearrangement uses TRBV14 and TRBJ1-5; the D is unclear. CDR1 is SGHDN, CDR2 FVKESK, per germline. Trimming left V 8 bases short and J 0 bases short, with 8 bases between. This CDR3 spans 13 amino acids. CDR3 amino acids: CASAANSNQPQHF. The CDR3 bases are TGTGCCAGCGCCGCGAATAGCAATCAGCCCCAGCATTTT.

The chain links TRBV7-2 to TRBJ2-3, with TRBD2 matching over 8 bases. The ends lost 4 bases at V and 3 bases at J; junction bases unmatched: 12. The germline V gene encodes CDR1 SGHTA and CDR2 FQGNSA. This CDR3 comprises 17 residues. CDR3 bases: TGTGCCAGCAGCTGGGTCGGGGGGGCGGTTATTACAGATACGCAGTATTTT. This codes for CASSWVGGAVITDTQYF.

CDR3 region: CASSLDEVSGNTGELFF. The CDR3 DNA reads TGTGCCAGCAGCTTAGACGAAGTTAGCGGGAACACCGGGGAGCTGTTTTTT. The rearrangement uses TRBV7-2 and TRBJ2-2; D perhaps matches TRBD2 (6 bases). Germline CDR1 SGHTA, CDR2 FQGNSA. CDR3 length: 17 residues. V was trimmed by 1 base and J by 1 base, leaving 13 bases between them.

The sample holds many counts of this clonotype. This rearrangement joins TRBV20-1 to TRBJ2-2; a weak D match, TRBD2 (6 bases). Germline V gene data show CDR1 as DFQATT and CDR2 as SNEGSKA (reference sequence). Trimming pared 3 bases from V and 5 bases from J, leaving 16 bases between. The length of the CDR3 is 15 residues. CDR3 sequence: CSASGPPEGTGELFF. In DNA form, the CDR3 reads TGCAGTGCTAGTGGCCCCCCGGAGGGTACCGGGGAGCTGTTTTTT.

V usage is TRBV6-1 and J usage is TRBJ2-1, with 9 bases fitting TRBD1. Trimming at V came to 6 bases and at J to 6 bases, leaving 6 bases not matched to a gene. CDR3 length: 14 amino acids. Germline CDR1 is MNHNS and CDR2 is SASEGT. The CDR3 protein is CASSRDRVGNEQFF. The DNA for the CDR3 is TGTGCCAGCAGCCGGGACAGGGTAGGCAATGAGCAGTTCTTC.

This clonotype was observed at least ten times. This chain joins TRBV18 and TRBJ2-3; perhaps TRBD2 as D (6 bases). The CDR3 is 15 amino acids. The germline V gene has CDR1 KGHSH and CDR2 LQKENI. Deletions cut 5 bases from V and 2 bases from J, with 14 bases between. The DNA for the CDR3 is TGTGCCAGCTCATCTCGCGCGGGATCCACAGATACGCAGTATTTT. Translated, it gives CASSSRAGSTDTQYF.

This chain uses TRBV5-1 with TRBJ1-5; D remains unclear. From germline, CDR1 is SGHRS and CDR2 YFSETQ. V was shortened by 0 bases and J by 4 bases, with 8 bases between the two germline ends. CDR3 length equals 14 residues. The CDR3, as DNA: TGCGCCAGCAGCTTGGGGCCTCTTAATCAGCCCCAGCATTTT. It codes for CASSLGPLNQPQHF.

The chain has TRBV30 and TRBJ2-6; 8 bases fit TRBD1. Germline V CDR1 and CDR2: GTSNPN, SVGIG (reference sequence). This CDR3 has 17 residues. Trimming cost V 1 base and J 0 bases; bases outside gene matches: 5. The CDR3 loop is CAWSGDRSSSGANVLTF. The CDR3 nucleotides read TGTGCCTGGAGTGGGGACAGGTCCAGCTCTGGGGCCAACGTCCTGACTTTC.

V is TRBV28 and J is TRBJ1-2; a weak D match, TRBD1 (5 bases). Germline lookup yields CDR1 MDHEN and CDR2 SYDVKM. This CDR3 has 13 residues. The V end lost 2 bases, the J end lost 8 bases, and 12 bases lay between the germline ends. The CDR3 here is CASSLGRAKGYTF. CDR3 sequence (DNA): TGTGCCAGCAGTTTAGGCAGGGCGAAGGGCTACACCTTC.

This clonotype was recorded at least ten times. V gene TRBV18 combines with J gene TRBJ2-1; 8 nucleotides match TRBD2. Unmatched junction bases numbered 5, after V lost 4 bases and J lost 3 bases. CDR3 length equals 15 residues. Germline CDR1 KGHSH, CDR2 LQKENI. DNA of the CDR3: TGTGCCAGCTCACTCCGGGAGGGGGGCTACAATGAGCAGTTCTTC. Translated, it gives CASSLREGGYNEQFF.

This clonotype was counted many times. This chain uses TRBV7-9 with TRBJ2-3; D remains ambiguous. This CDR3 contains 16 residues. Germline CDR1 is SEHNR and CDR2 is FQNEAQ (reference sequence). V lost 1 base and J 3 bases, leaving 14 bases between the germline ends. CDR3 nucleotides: TGTGCCAGCAGCTTAGGTTCCACACCTCTGACAGATACGCAGTATTTT. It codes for CASSLGSTPLTDTQYF.

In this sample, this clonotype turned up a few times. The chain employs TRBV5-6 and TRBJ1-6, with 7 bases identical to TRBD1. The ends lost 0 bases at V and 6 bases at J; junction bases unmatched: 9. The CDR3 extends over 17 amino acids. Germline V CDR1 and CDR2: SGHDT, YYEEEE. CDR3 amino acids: CASSLARQGFGNSPLHF. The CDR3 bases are TGTGCCAGCAGCTTGGCCAGACAGGGTTTTGGTAATTCACCCCTCCACTTT.